The entry below gives a single TCR beta chain sequence along with its context. The specificity of this receptor is unknown. Per-base quality was not reported, and no clone a single base away is much larger than it. In the prospective study, participants were 18 to 89 years old, resided in about two dozen geographic areas of the United States, and were enrolled through a virtual design. Cohort assignment in the prospective study relied on participant-reported clinical history from a screening survey and a study questionnaire. In the prospective study, mobile phlebotomists collected whole blood, serum and a nasopharyngeal or oropharyngeal swab from each participant. Additional blood draws and questionnaires over an approximately 2-month period could optionally be provided by prospective study participants. Before DNA extraction, blood samples from the prospective study were shipped at room temperature or frozen.

CDR1 and CDR2 (SGHNT, YYREEE) derive from the germline V gene (reference sequence). Reading from cysteine to phenylalanine, the CDR3 counts 17 amino acids. The retained sequence is limited to the CDR3, 51 bases, with the frame set at the first base. Unmatched junction bases come to 10, with V trimmed by 3 bases and J by 3 bases. These data originate in a study of blood T cell repertoires in COVID-19 (dated by TCRdb to between 2020 and 2021). For context, the study as a whole: The collaborator samples originated in the United States, Italy and Spain and spanned the acute and convalescent phases of COVID-19. The repertoires were made available in a free public database intended to serve as a resource for research on the immune response to SARS-CoV-2. Where available, HLA class I and class II types were taken from metadata supplied by the sample provider and were not determined by assay-based typing. Subjects who had been exposed to COVID-19, were actively infected with it, or had recovered from it provided the deeply sampled blood TCRbeta repertoires that made up the dataset. The material from the prospective study consisted of cDNA or gDNA derived from T cells, B-cell-depleted T cells, or PBMCs. Nearly every sample came with metadata listing a de-identified subject ID, COVID-19 status, age in years and sex. The samples were drawn from two sources: the first 160 participants of the ongoing ImmuneRACE study, and 1,254 subjects contributed by 6 global collaborators.

TCRbeta CDR3 regions were amplified from genomic DNA by means of the immunoSEQ Assay, a bias-controlled multiplex PCR. As for how the authors treated the data: Within the assay, amplification of reference gene primers was used to estimate how many nucleated cells each sample contained. To quantify the absolute abundance of each unique TCRbeta CDR3 rearrangement, sequence reads were collapsed and filtered. For each sample, productive Simpson clonality was calculated as the square root of Simpson's diversity index over productive rearrangements. Not all clones reach the TCRdb copy of this immuneACCESS table, which keeps in-frame sequences only. Checked studies attribute under half of the gap to unresolved V genes and leave the rest unexplained. Clone size and V and J calls were adopted from that table, with D and trimming inferred from the DNA. The sample includes around 450,000 clones, with approximately 90% observed a single time. Of the sample, roughly 1.8% falls within the top ten clones.

Study-wide conclusions, independent of this receptor: The quantity of clinical and demographic metadata differed by source and by participant and was supplied without curation.

Sequenced material: PBMCs or T cells enriched from blood (not recorded which). The receptor was derived from a young woman with acute COVID-19. The rearranged chain carries TRBV5-4 and TRBJ2-3; 10 junctional bases match TRBD1. In nucleotide form, the sequence is TGTGCCAGCAGCTCCCGACAGGGGGCGCAACAGACAGATACGCAGTATTTT. Its translation is CASSSRQGAQQTDTQYF.